This T cell receptor beta chain came from a study of CD4 and CD8 cells across lung adenocarcinoma regions. Donors had localized lung adenocarcinoma, a non-small cell lung cancer. One entry per CDR3 protein, called by TCRdb with MiXCR from the PCR reads. In the table there are approximately 13,000 distinct CDR3 sequences, 53% of which are singletons. This CDR3 comprises 14 residues. The junction had 9 bases not matched to a gene; V was cut back by 7 bases and J by 6 bases. Germline V gene sequence: CDR1 ENHRY, CDR2 SYGVKD. The sequence was collected from a female donor with lung adenocarcinoma. The CD4 and CD8 labels of this study may be unreliable. V usage is TRBV10-3 and J usage is TRBJ2-1; 7 bases line up with TRBD1. The sample was CD8+ T cells from the center of a lung tumor. CDR3 in DNA: TGTGCCATCAACCCGGGACAGCGAACCAATGAGCAGTTCTTC. Encoded protein: CAINPGQRTNEQFF.